These 20 T cell receptor beta chains came from one sample sequenced in a study of graft-versus-host responses after intestinal transplantation. Here immunoSEQ multiplex PCR was the method, and the copy in TCRdb shows in-frame clones only, minus some. Altogether about 130,000 clones are present, approximately 91% being singletons, with the ten largest covering 0.19%. These TCRs are of unknown antigen specificity. The input for sequencing was unstimulated CD4+ T cells sorted from spleen or lymph node cells, taken before intestinal transplant. These receptors originate from a human donor who received an intestinal transplant.

This chain uses TRBV25-1 with TRBJ2-5; D is possibly TRBD1 or TRBD2 (5 bases each). This CDR3 contains 13 residues. Trimming shortened V by 8 bases and J by 5 bases, and 15 bases separated the two germline ends. Germline V gene lookup returns CDR1 MGHDK and CDR2 SYGVNS. In DNA form, the CDR3 reads TGTGCCAGCCGGCGGGCAGGGACCGAGACCCAGTACTTC. Translating it yields CASRRAGTETQYF.

The chain links TRBV9 to TRBJ2-2; D is undetermined. The CDR3 loop spans 13 amino acids. Germline loops: CDR1 SGDLS, CDR2 YYNGEE. Trimming shortened V by 0 bases and J by 11 bases, and 11 bases separated the two germline ends. The CDR3 region has the DNA TGTGCCAGCAGCGTAGAGCCCTCGGCAGAGCTGTTTTTT. As protein: CASSVEPSAELFF.

This rearrangement joins TRBV28 to TRBJ1-6, with 7 bases that match TRBD1. Germline values: CDR1 MDHEN, CDR2 SYDVKM. With V trimmed by 5 bases and J by 7 bases, 5 bases remained unmatched. The CDR3 loop spans 14 amino acids. The CDR3 loop is CASSLRTGNSPLHF. CDR3 nucleotide sequence: TGTGCCAGCAGTCTCCGGACAGGCAATTCACCCCTCCACTTT. The whole variable domain, remainder taken from reference TRBV28 and TRBJ1-6, is DVKVTQSSRYLVKRTGEKVFLECVQDMDHENMFWYRQDPGLGLRLIYFSYDVKMKEKGDIPEGYSVSREKKERFSLILESASTNQTSMYLCASSLRTGNSPLHFGNGTRLTVT.

This chain's CDR3 is CASSLKSTISGGSSYEQYF. The CDR3 bases are TGTGCCAGCAGTTTAAAATCCACGATCTCCGGCGGAAGCTCCTACGAGCAGTACTTC. The chain uses TRBV28 and TRBJ2-7, with D uncertain. Looked up from germline, CDR1 is MDHEN and CDR2 is SYDVKM. Trimming left V 2 bases short and J 0 bases short, with 23 bases between. The CDR3 totals 19 residues. Based on the CDR3 plus reference TRBV28 and TRBJ2-7, the full variable domain is DVKVTQSSRYLVKRTGEKVFLECVQDMDHENMFWYRQDPGLGLRLIYFSYDVKMKEKGDIPEGYSVSREKKERFSLILESASTNQTSMYLCASSLKSTISGGSSYEQYFGPGTRLTVT.

The chain couples TRBV7-3 to TRBJ2-1; 12 bases are a match to TRBD2. CDR1 SGHTA and CDR2 FQGTGA come from the germline V gene. The CDR3 has 16 amino acids. The trim removed 1 base at V and 6 bases at J, leaving 4 bases unmatched. The CDR3, as DNA: TGTGCCAGCAGCTTAAGCGCTAGCGGGAGGGCCAATGAGCAGTTCTTC. Translation gives CASSLSASGRANEQFF. Using reference TRBV7-3 and TRBJ2-1 for the parts outside the CDR3, the full variable domain is GAGVSQTPSNKVTEKGKYVELRCDPISGHTALYWYRQSLGQGPEFLIYFQGTGAADDSGLPNDRFFAVRPEGSVSTLKIQRTERGDSAVYLCASSLSASGRANEQFFGPGTRLTVL.

A single count supports this clone. The chain has TRBV9 and TRBJ2-2; 7 bases agree with TRBD1. V trimming: 4 bases; J trimming: 6 bases; junction bases outside the gene matches: 12. Germline V lookup: CDR1 SGDLS, CDR2 YYNGEE. This CDR3 contains 16 residues. The CDR3 reads CASSPTQGVRAGELFF. The CDR3 DNA is TGTGCCAGCAGCCCTACGCAGGGGGTGAGGGCCGGGGAGCTGTTTTTT.

The chain carries TRBV28 and TRBJ1-1; TRBD1 might be the D (6 bases). This CDR3 has 13 amino acids. V was cut by 6 bases and J by 0 bases, with 8 bases left in between. Germline lookup yields CDR1 MDHEN and CDR2 SYDVKM. DNA of the CDR3: TGTGCCAGCAGCTGGACAGTGAACACTGAAGCTTTCTTT. It translates to CASSWTVNTEAFF. The full variable domain, completed using reference TRBV28 and TRBJ1-1, is DVKVTQSSRYLVKRTGEKVFLECVQDMDHENMFWYRQDPGLGLRLIYFSYDVKMKEKGDIPEGYSVSREKKERFSLILESASTNQTSMYLCASSWTVNTEAFFGQGTRLTVV.

V usage is TRBV10-3 and J usage is TRBJ1-1; D gene unclear. CDR1 is ENHRY, CDR2 SYGVKD, per germline. The CDR3 spans 13 residues. V was cut by 4 bases and J by 4 bases, with 10 bases left in between. The CDR3: CAISVLGRTEAFF. The DNA of the CDR3 is TGTGCCATCAGTGTGTTAGGGCGCACTGAAGCTTTCTTT.

J is TRBJ2-7 and V is TRBV6-5; 12 nucleotides match TRBD2. Germline CDR1 and CDR2: MNHEY and SVGAGI. With 2 bases clipped from V and 6 bases from J, the junction kept 5 bases outside the gene matches. The CDR3 has 15 residues. CDR3 DNA sequence: TGTGCCAGCAGTTACGCGACTAGCGGGAGCGGCGAGCAGTACTTC. Translating it yields CASSYATSGSGEQYF.

Written as DNA, the CDR3 is TGCGCCAGCAGCCAAGTTGAAATGCCGGGTGGGGGCCGCGGGGGCTACACCTTC. The encoded protein is CASSQVEMPGGGRGGYTF. The chain couples TRBV4-1 to TRBJ1-2; maybe TRBD1 (6 bases). The V and J ends lost 1 base and 8 bases respectively, with 26 bases between them. The CDR3 has 18 amino acids. Germline V gene data show CDR1 as MGHRA and CDR2 as YSYEKL.

The rearrangement uses TRBV9 and TRBJ2-5, with 7 bases that match TRBD2. This CDR3 is built from 15 residues. The germline V gene encodes CDR1 SGDLS and CDR2 YYNGEE. The ends lost 0 bases at V and 5 bases at J; junction bases unmatched: 7. The CDR3, as DNA: TGTGCCAGCAGCGTAGATGCGGGAGAGCTGGAGACCCAGTACTTC. Translation: CASSVDAGELETQYF.

CDR3 sequence (DNA): TGCGCCAGCAGCTCCGAGGGGGGCGGGAAAAACATTCAGTACTTC. The encoded protein is CASSSEGGGKNIQYF. This rearrangement joins TRBV5-1 to TRBJ2-4, with D perhaps given as TRBD1 or TRBD2 (6 bases each). This CDR3 has 15 amino acids. V was shortened by 3 bases and J by 4 bases, with 14 bases between the two germline ends. Germline V gives CDR1 SGHRS, CDR2 YFSETQ. Full variable domain (outside the CDR3, taken from reference TRBV5-1 and TRBJ2-4): KAGVTQTPRYLIKTRGQQVTLSCSPISGHRSVSWYQQTPGQGLQFLFEYFSETQRNKGNFPGRFSGRQFSNSRSEMNVSTLELGDSALYLCASSSEGGGKNIQYFGAGTRLSVL.

This sequence joins TRBV7-2 and TRBJ1-1, with 10 bases that match TRBD1. Germline V gene lookup returns CDR1 SGHTA and CDR2 FQGNSA. J lost 7 bases, V lost 1 base, and 12 bases had no gene match. The CDR3 loop spans 17 amino acids. The CDR3 protein is CASSLGLKRQGANEAFF. The CDR3 region has the DNA TGTGCCAGCAGCTTAGGACTAAAAAGACAGGGGGCCAATGAAGCTTTCTTT. Looking up the rest from reference TRBV7-2 and TRBJ1-1 gives the full variable domain: GAGVSQSPSNKVTEKGKDVELRCDPISGHTALYWYRQSLGQGLEFLIYFQGNSAPDKSGLPSDRFSAERTGGSVSTLTIQRTQQEDSAVYLCASSLGLKRQGANEAFFGQGTRLTVV.

The J gene is TRBJ2-4, the V gene TRBV4-1, with D perhaps matching TRBD1 (6 bases). CDR1 is MGHRA and CDR2 is YSYEKL in the germline V gene. The CDR3 consists of 16 residues. The V gene lost 5 bases and the J gene lost 3 bases, with 17 bases spanning the gap. CDR3 protein: CASSKIQGMGKNIQYF. In nucleotides, the CDR3 is TGCGCCAGCAGCAAGATACAGGGAATGGGCAAAAACATTCAGTACTTC.

The chain combines TRBV27 with TRBJ2-7; 14 positions match TRBD2. The CDR3 spans 16 residues. Trimming cost V 0 bases and J 5 bases; bases outside gene matches: 3. In germline, CDR1 is MNHEY, CDR2 SMNVEV (reference sequence). The CDR3 spells CASSLSRTSGRNEQYF. DNA for the CDR3: TGTGCCAGCAGTTTATCAAGGACTAGCGGGAGGAACGAGCAGTACTTC.

This clone was seen just once. The chain combines TRBV29-1 with TRBJ1-1; 7 nucleotides align to TRBD1. Germline CDR1 and CDR2: SQVTM and ANQGSEA. CDR3 length: 16 amino acids. V trimming: 5 bases; J trimming: 1 base; junction bases outside the gene matches: 13. The CDR3 region is CSVFQPRTGANTEAFF. CDR3 sequence (DNA): TGCAGCGTTTTCCAACCCCGGACAGGTGCGAACACTGAAGCTTTCTTT.

The chain has TRBV5-1 and TRBJ2-1; D may be TRBD2 (5 bases). There are 14 residues in the CDR3. Trimming stripped 4 bases from V and 4 bases from J, with 12 bases between. CDR1 and CDR2 (germline): SGHRS, YFSETQ. The CDR3 DNA reads TGCGCCAGCAGCGGGCCAGCGGATTACAATGAGCAGTTCTTC. Protein sequence: CASSGPADYNEQFF.

CDR3 nucleotide sequence: TGCGCCAGCAGCCAAGAAGGAATTGCAGGGTTTCAAAACACTGAAGCTTTCTTT. Amino acids: CASSQEGIAGFQNTEAFF. V usage is TRBV4-1 and J usage is TRBJ1-1; D is perhaps TRBD1 (5 bases). Germline lookup yields CDR1 MGHRA and CDR2 YSYEKL. The CDR3 loop spans 18 amino acids. V gave up 0 bases and J gave up 2 bases, with 19 bases separating them.

The V and J genes are TRBV5-1 and TRBJ1-2; D unresolved. The V end lost 1 base, the J end lost 0 bases, and 10 bases lay between the germline ends. There are 15 residues in the CDR3. The germline CDR1 and CDR2 sequences are SGHRS and YFSETQ. CDR3 loop: CASSLLGSANYGYTF. The CDR3 nucleotides read TGCGCCAGCAGCTTGTTAGGCAGCGCTAACTATGGCTACACCTTC.

This sequence joins TRBV6-1 and TRBJ2-2; possibly TRBD2 for D (6 bases). Germline-derived CDR1 and CDR2 are MNHNS and SASEGT. The CDR3 length is 15 residues. Trimming pared 7 bases from V and 4 bases from J, leaving 16 bases between. CDR3 in amino acids: CASTGSGSVTGELFF. As DNA, the CDR3 is TGTGCCAGCACCGGAAGCGGGTCGGTCACCGGGGAGCTGTTTTTT.